The present T cell receptor (beta chain) was sequenced within a study of blood T cell repertoires in COVID-19. Germline CDR1 reads MGHRA; CDR2 reads YSYEKL. Trimming removed 0 bases from V and 5 bases from J, with 8 bases in between. CDR3 length equals 14 residues. Method: immunoSEQ multiplex PCR; TCRdb's copy keeps in-frame clones and lacks some. The repertoire holds about 190,000 clones, with roughly 86% as singletons. The specimen sequenced was PBMCs or T cells enriched from blood (not recorded which). The chain combines TRBV4-1 with TRBJ2-1; tentative D call: TRBD2 (5 bases). The sequence derives from a woman in her forties in a cohort exposed to, infected with or recovered from COVID-19 (not recorded which). CDR3 in amino acids: CASSQEGGDNEQFF. DNA for the CDR3: TGCGCCAGCAGCCAAGAAGGAGGCGACAATGAGCAGTTCTTC.